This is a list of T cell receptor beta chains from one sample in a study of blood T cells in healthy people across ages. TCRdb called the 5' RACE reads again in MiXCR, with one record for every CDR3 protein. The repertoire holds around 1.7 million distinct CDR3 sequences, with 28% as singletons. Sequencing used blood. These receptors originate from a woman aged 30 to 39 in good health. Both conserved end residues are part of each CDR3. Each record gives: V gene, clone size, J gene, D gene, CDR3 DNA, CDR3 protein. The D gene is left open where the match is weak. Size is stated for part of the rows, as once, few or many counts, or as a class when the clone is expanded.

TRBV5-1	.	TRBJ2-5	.	TGCGCCAGCAGCTTAGGTACGGTCGATTTGGAGACCCAGTACTTC	CASSLGTVDLETQYF
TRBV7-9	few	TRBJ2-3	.	TGTGCCAGCACAATTCCCACAGGCACGGATACGCAGTATTTT	CASTIPTGTDTQYF
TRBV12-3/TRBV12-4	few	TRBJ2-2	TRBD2	TGTGCCAGCAGTTTAGGACTAGCGGGAGACACCGGGGAGCTGTTTTTT	CASSLGLAGDTGELFF
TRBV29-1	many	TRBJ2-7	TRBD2	TGCAGCGTTGGGGGGCTAGCGGGAGGGTACGAGCAGTACTTC	CSVGGLAGGYEQYF
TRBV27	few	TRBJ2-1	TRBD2	TGTGTCAGCAAACAAAGCGGGAGAGAGGGCAATGAGCAGTTCTTC	CVSKQSGREGNEQFF
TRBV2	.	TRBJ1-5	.	TGTGCCAGCAATGCGGGAAGTAGCAATCAGCCCCAGCATTTT	CASNAGSSNQPQHF
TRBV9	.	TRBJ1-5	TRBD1	TGTGCCAGCAGCCCGGGGACAGGGACCACTCAGCCCCAGCATTTT	CASSPGTGTTQPQHF
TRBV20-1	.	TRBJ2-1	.	TGCAGTGCTAGACGGGGGGCGGGGATTAATGAGCAGTTCTTC	CSARRGAGINEQFF
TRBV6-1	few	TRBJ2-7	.	TGTGCCAGCATCCGGAGGGGGACCTCATACGAGCAGTACTTC	CASIRRGTSYEQYF
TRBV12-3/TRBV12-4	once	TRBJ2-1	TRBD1	TGTGCCAGCAGTTTGCACAGGGGAAGTTCGAATGAGCAGTTCTTC	CASSLHRGSSNEQFF
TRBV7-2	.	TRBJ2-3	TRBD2	TGTGCCAGCCCCGGGGGGGCCCCAGATACGCAGTATTTT	CASPGGAPDTQYF
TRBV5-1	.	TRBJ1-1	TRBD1	TGCGCCAGAGACAGGGCTCGCATGAACACTGAAGCTTTCTTT	CARDRARMNTEAFF
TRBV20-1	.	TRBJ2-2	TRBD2	TGCAGTGCTCGGGGACTAGCGGGAGCTTCCGGGGAGCTGTTTTTT	CSARGLAGASGELFF
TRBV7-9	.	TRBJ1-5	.	TGTGCCAGCAGCGTCTTACAGGGTGAAGGTCAGCCCCAGCATTTT	CASSVLQGEGQPQHF
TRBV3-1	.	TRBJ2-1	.	TGTGCCAGCAGCCCCGGGGCGGCAGGCGTCGATGAGCAGTTCTTC	CASSPGAAGVDEQFF
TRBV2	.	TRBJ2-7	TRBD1	TGTGCCAGCAGTCAGGACAGGGCGGCCTACGAGCAGTACTTC	CASSQDRAAYEQYF
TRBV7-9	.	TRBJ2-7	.	TGTGCCAGCAGCGGGCCGGGGCCGAGGGAGCAGTACTTC	CASSGPGPREQYF
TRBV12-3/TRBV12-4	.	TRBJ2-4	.	TGTGCCAGCAGTTTGCCAGGGGGGTCGCAGTACTTC	CASSLPGGSQYF
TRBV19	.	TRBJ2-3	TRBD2	TGTGCCAGTAGTGACCGACTAGCGGGGGTGAAAGATACGCAGTATTTT	CASSDRLAGVKDTQYF
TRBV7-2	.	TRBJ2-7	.	TGTGCCAGCAGCTTAGTAGGAGCGGTCGGGGTTTGGGAGCAGTACTTC	CASSLVGAVGVWEQYF
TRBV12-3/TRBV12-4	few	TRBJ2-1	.	TGTGCCAGCAGTTTTCGTAGGGACGATGAGCAGTTCTTC	CASSFRRDDEQFF
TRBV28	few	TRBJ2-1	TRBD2	TGTGCCAGCAGTCCTACTGTCAGACTAGCGGCGTATTACAATGAGCAGTTCTTC	CASSPTVRLAAYYNEQFF